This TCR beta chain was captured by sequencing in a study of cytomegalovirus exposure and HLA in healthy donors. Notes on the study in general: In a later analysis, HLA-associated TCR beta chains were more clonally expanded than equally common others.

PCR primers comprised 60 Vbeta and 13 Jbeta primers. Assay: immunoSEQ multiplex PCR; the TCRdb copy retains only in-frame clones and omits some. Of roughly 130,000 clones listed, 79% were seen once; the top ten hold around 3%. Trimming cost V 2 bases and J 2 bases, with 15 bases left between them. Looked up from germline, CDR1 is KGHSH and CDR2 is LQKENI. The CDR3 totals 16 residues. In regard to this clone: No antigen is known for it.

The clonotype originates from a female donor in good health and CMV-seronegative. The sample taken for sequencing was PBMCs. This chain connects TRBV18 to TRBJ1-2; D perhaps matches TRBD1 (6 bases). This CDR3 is CASSPMGGQSNYGYTF. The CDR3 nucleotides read TGTGCCAGCTCACCAATGGGCGGACAGTCCAACTATGGCTACACCTTC.